This T cell receptor (beta chain) was sequenced in a study of T cell responses to AZD1222 COVID-19 vaccine. The CDR3 consists of 14 residues. The V gene's germline CDR1 is LGHDT and CDR2 YNNKEL (reference sequence). The junction had 7 bases not matched to a gene; V was cut back by 8 bases and J by 7 bases. Profiled with immunoSEQ multiplex PCR; TCRdb holds only in-frame clones, not every one. The sample shows around 150,000 clones, about 90% of them seen only once. This chain links TRBV3-1 (or the pseudogene TRBV3-2) with TRBJ1-5, with 11 bases lining up with TRBD1. Here the sequenced sample was peripheral blood, taken on day 0 of AZD1222 vaccination. This receptor was taken from an adult in good health. This CDR3 reads CASGTGGSEQPQHF. The CDR3 DNA reads as TGTGCCAGCGGGACAGGGGGTAGTGAACAGCCCCAGCATTTT.